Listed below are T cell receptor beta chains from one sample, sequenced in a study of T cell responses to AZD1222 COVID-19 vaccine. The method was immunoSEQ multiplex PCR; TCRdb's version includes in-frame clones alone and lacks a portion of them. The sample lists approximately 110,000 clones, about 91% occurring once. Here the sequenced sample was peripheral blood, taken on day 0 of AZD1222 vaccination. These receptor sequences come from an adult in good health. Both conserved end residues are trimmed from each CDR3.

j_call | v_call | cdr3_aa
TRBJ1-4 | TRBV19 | ASSGWTGSNEKLF
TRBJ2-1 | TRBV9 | ASSASGGAYNEQF
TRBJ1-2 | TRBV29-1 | SAGGNYGYT
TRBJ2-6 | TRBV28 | ASSLVGSGANVLT
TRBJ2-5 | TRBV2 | ASRGTGQTEKAQY
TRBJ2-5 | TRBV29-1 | SVGAEQETQY
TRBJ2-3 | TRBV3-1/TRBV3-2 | ASSQADTQY
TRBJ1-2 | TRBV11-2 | ASSPQAWGGRLGYT
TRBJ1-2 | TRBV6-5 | ASRRDYGYT
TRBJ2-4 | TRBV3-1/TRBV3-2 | ASSQPGTGQGKNIQY
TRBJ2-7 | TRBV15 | ATSTGRTYEQY
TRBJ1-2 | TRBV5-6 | ASSLYRADGYT
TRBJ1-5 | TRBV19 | ASSAASWGHQPQH
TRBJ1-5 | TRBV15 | ATSRETADQPQH
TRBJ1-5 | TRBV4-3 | ASSQDSLDRGGSNQPQH
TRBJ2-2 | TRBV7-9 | ASPRAGGNTGELF
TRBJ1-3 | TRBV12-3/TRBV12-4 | ASSPTVGNTIY
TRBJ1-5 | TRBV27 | ASSSTNQPQH
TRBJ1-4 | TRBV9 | ASSASAGGATNEKLF
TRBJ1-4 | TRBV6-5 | ASRGQLATNEKLF